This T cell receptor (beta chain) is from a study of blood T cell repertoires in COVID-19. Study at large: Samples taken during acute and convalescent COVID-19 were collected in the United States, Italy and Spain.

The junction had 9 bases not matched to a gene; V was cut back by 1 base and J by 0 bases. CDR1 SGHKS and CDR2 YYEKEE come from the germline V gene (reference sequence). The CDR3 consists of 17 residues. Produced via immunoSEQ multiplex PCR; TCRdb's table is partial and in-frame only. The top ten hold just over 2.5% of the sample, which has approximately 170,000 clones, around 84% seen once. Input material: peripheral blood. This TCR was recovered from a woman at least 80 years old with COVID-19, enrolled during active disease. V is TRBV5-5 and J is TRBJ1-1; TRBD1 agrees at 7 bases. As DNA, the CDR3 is TGTGCCAGCAGCTTGAGGCCCGACAGGGAGCTGAACACTGAAGCTTTCTTT. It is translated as CASSLRPDRELNTEAFF.